The rows below give T cell receptor beta chains drawn from one sample of a study of untreated major depressive disorder. This table comes from immunoSEQ multiplex PCR, and its TCRdb copy is limited to in-frame clones, with some not included. The sample holds about 20,000 clones, around 87% seen once. The sample consisted of CD4+ T cells from PBMCs. Source of these receptors: a woman between 25 and 40 years old in good health. The conserved cysteine and the conserved F or W are not part of the CDR3 here.

V gene,CDR3 protein
TRBV30,AWSVIRTNEKLF
TRBV7-2,ASSLEAGPFGYT
TRBV4-2,ASSQDRFGNSPLH
TRBV28,ASSPQGNSPLH
TRBV6-6,ASSYRGQGYTEAF
TRBV7-2,ASSLALQETQY
TRBV9,ASSVVGGSGNTIY
TRBV27,ASSFGPRPNYGYT
TRBV10-3,AISEQRGPYDEQF
TRBV5-1,ASSLAGNSNQPQH
TRBV28,ASSVAAGASYEQY
TRBV6-1,ASSTGGGSNQPQH
TRBV11-2,ASSSGEPYGQY
TRBV10-1,ASGSGTSGSDEQF
TRBV29-1,SVDFRGLGNTEAF
TRBV28,ASSLGFSTSYEQY
TRBV7-7,ASSLGIGTYNEQF
TRBV4-3,ASSLLRDSPPDTQY
TRBV7-8,ASSPTLAGGLPPYEQY
TRBV27,ASSDPRQDSNYGYT
TRBV5-4,ASSLVGAGKEKLF
TRBV5-1,ASRIKGGTTNEKLF
TRBV11-3,ASSLDGGYEQY
TRBV30,AWSVRGQGVGGYT
TRBV2,ASSEGPVNEKLF
TRBV5-4,ASSSSDRSSYEQY
TRBV11-3,ASSSGLAHQETQY
TRBV14,ASSQRTVVSYEQY
TRBV7-9,ASSVTDNSPLH
TRBV7-9,ASSRRDTNTEAF
TRBV7-9,ASSLLPDRQNTIY
TRBV27,ASSLKFSSYEQY
TRBV28,ASSLSRGDGYT
TRBV20-1,SATEFYGYT
TRBV6-5,ASNRPNQPQH
TRBV28,ASSLGGVTEAF
TRBV11-2,ASSGGPTEAF
TRBV7-3,ASSFLPPGNTGELF
TRBV6-6,ASSPPARQPNYGYT
TRBV4-3,ASSQDPQGRTPLH
TRBV29-1,SVEVRETQY
TRBV5-1,ASSFSGGGPYNEQF
TRBV30,AWSVLTEAF
TRBV5-1,ASSPVAGEKLF
TRBV5-6,ASSLGLLAQETQY
TRBV9,ASSVSTVDYGYT
TRBV7-9,ASRQGSNEKLF
TRBV4-3,ASSQDRNFGELF
TRBV5-1,ASSETRDLYEQY
TRBV5-4,ASSREQGNTIY
TRBV28,ASSWGVYEQY
TRBV5-4,ASSLGRTGGYEQY